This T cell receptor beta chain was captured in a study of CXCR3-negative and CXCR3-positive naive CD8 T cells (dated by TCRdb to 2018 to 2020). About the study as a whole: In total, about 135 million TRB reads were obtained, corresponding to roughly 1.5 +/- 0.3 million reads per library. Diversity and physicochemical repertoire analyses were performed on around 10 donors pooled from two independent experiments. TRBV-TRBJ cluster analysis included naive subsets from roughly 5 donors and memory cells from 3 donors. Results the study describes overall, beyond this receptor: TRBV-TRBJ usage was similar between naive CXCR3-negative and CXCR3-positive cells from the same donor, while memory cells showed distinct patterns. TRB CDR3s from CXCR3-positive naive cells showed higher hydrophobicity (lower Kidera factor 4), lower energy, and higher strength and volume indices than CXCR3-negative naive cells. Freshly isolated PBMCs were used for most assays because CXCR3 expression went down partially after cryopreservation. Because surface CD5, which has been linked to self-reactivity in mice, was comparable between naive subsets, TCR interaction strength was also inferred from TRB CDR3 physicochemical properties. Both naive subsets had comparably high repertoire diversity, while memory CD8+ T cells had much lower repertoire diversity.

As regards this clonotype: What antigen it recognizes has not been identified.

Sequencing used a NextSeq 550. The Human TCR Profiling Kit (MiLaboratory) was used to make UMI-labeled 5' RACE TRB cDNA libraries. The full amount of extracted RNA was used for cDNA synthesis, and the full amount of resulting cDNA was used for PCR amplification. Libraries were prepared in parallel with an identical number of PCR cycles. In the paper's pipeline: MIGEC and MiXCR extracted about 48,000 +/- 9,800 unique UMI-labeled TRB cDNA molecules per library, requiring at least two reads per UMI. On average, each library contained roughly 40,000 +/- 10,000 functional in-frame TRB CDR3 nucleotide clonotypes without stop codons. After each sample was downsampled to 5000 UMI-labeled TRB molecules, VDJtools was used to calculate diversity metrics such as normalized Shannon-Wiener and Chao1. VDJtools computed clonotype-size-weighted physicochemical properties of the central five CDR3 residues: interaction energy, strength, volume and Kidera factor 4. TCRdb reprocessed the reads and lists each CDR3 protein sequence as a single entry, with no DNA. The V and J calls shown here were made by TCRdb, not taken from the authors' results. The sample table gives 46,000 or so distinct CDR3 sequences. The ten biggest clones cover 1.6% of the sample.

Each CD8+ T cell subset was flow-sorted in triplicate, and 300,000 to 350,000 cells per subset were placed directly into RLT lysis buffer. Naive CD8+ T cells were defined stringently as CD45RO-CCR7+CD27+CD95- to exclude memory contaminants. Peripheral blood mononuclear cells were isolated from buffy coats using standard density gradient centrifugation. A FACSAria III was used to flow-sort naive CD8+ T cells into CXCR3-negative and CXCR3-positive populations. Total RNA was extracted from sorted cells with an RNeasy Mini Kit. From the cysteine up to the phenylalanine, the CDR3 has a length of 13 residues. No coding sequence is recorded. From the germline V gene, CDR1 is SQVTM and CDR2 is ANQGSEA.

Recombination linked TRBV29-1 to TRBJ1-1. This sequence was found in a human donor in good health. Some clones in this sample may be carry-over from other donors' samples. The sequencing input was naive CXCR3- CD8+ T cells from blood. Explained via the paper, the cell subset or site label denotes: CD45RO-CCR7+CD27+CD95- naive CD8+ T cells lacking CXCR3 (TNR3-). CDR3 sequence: CSVLVAGSTEAFF.